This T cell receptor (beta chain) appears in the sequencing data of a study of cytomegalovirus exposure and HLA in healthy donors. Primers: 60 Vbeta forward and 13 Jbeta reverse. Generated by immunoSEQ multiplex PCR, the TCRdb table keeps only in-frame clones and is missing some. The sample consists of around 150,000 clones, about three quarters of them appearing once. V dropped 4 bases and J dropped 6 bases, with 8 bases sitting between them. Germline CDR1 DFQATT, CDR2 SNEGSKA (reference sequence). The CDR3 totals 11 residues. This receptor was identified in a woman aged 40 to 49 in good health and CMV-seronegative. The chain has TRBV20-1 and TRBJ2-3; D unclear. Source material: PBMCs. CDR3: CSAIYIDTQYF. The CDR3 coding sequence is TGCAGTGCTATTTACATCGATACGCAGTATTTT.